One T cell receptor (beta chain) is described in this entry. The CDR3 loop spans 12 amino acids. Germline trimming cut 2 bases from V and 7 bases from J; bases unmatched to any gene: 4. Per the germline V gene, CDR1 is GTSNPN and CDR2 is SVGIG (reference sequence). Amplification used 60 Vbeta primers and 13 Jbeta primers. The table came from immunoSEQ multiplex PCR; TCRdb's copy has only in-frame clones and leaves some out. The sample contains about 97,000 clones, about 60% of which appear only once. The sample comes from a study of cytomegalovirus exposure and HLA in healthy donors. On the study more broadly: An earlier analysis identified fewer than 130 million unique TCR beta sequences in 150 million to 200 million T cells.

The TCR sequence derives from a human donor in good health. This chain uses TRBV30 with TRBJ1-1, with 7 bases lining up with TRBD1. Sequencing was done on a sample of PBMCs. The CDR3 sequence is CAWSKGGGEAFF. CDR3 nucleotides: TGTGCCTGGAGTAAAGGGGGCGGTGAAGCTTTCTTT.